Sequencing of this T cell receptor beta chain was carried out in a study of blood T cell repertoires in COVID-19. At the level of the study: Samples representing acute and convalescent COVID-19 were sourced from the United States, Italy and Spain. The analysed material was cDNA or gDNA that came from T cells, B-cell-depleted T cells, or PBMCs.

As originally analysed: Counts of nucleated cells, estimated from reference gene primer amplification, were obtained. Sequenced by immunoSEQ multiplex PCR; TCRdb stores in-frame clones only, minus some. V and J calls and clone size are copied from that table; D and trimming were computed from the DNA. The data contain 30,000 to 45,000 clones, around 86% of them singletons. From germline, CDR1 is SEHNR and CDR2 FQNEAQ (reference sequence). CDR3 length: 14 amino acids. V lost 5 bases to trimming and J lost 8 bases; unmatched junction nucleotides: 8. This TCR came from a human donor in a cohort sampled during active COVID-19. The chain has TRBV7-9 and TRBJ1-2; 10 bases match TRBD1. Specimen: peripheral blood. The CDR3 spells CASSLQGQGNGYTF. The CDR3, as DNA: TGTGCCAGCAGCCTCCAGGGACAGGGGAACGGCTACACCTTC. Supplemented by reference TRBV7-9 and TRBJ1-2, the full variable domain reads DTGVSQNPRHKITKRGQNVTFRCDPISEHNRLYWYRQTLGQGPEFLTYFQNEAQLEKSRLLSDRFSAERPKGSFSTLEIQRTEQGDSAMYLCASSLQGQGNGYTFGSGTRLTVV.